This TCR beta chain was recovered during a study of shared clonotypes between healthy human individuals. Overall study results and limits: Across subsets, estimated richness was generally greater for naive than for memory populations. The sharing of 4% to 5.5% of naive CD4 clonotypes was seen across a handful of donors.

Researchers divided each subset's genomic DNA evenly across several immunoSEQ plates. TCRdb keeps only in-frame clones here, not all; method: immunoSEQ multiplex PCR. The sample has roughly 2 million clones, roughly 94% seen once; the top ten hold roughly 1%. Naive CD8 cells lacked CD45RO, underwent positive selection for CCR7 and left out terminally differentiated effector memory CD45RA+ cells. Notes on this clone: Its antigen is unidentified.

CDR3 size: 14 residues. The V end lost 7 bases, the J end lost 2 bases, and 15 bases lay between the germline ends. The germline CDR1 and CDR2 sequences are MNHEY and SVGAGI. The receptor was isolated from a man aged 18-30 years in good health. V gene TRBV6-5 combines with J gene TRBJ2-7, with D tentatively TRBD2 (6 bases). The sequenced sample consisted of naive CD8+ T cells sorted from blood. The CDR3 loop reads CASIGLALPYEQYF. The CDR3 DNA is TGTGCCAGCATAGGGCTAGCGTTACCCTACGAGCAGTACTTC.